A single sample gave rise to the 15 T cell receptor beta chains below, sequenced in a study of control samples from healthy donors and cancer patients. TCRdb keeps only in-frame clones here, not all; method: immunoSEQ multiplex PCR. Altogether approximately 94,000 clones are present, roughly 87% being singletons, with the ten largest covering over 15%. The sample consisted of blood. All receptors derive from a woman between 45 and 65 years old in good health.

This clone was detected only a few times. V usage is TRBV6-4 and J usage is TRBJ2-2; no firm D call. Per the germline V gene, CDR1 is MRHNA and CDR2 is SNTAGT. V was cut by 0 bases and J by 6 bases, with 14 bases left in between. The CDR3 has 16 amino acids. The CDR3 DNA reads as TGTGCCAGCAGTGACTCGGGAAGGGTGGACGCCGGGGAGCTGTTTTTT. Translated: CASSDSGRVDAGELFF.

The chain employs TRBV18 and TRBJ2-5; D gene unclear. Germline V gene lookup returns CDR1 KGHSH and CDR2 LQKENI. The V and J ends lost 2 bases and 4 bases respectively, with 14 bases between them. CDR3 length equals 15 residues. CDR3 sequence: CASSPYPGRAETQYF. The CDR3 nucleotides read TGTGCCAGCTCACCATACCCAGGTCGGGCAGAGACCCAGTACTTC. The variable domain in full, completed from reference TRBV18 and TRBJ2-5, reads NAGVMQNPRHLVRRRGQEARLRCSPMKGHSHVYWYRQLPEEGLKFMVYLQKENIIDESGMPKERFSAEFPKEGPSILRIQQVVRGDSAAYFCASSPYPGRAETQYFGPGTRLLVL.

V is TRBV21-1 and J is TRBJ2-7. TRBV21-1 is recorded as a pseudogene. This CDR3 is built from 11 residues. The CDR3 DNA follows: TGTGCCAGCAGCTTAAGAAACGAGCAGTACGTC. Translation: CASSLRNEQYV.

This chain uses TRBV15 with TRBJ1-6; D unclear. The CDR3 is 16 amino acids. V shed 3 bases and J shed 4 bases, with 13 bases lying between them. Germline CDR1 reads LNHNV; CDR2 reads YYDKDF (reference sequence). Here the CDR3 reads CATSRVEGNYNSPLHF. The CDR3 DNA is TGTGCCACCAGCAGGGTTGAAGGGAATTATAATTCACCCCTCCACTTT.

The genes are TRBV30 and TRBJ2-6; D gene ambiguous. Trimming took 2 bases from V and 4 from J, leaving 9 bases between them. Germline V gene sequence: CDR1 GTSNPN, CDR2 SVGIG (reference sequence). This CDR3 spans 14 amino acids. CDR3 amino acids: CAWSPSLGANVLTF. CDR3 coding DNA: TGTGCCTGGAGTCCATCCCTCGGGGCCAACGTCCTGACTTTC.

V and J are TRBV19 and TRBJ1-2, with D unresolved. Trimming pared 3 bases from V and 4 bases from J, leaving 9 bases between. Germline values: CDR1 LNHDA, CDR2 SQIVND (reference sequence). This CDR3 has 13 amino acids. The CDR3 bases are TGTGCCAGTAGTATGCTAAGCGGCTATGGCTACACCTTC. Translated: CASSMLSGYGYTF.

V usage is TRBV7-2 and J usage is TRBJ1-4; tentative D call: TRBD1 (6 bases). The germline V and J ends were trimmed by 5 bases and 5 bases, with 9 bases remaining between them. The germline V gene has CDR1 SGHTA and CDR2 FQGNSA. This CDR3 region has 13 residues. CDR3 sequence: CASSPGQNEKLFF. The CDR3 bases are TGTGCCAGCAGCCCCGGACAGAATGAAAAACTGTTTTTT.

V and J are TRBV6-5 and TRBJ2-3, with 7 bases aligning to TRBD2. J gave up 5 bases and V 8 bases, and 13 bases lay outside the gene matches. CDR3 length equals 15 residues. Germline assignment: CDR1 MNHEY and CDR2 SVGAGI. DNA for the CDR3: TGTGCCAGCGGGACGCTGCGGGGGATGGGAGATACGCAGTATTTT. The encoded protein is CASGTLRGMGDTQYF.

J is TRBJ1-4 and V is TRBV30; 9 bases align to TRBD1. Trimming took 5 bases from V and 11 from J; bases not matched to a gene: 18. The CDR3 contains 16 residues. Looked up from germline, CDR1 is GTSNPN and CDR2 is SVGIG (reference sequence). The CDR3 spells CAWVKLSRDRENKLFF. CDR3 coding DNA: TGTGCCTGGGTGAAATTATCCCGGGACAGGGAAAACAAACTGTTTTTT.

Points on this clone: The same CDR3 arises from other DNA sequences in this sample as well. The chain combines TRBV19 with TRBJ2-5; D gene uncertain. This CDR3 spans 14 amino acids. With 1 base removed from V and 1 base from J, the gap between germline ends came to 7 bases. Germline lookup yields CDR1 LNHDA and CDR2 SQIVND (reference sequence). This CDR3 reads CASSIGQVQETQYF. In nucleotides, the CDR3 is TGTGCCAGTAGTATAGGGCAGGTCCAAGAGACCCAGTACTTC. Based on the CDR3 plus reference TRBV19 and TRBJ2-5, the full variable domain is DGGITQSPKYLFRKEGQNVTLSCEQNLNHDAMYWYRQDPGQGLRLIYYSQIVNDFQKGDIAEGYSVSREKKESFPLTVTSAQKNPTAFYLCASSIGQVQETQYFGPGTRLLVL.

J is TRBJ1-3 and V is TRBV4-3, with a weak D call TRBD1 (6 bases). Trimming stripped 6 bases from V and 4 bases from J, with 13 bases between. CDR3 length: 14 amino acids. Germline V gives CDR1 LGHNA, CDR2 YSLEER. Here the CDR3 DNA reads TGCGCCAGCAGAGGTAGTGGGGGCGGAAACACCATATATTTT. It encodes CASRGSGGGNTIYF.

The CDR3 DNA is TGTGCCAGCAGCTACGAACAGGGGGCCCTGGAGTCGGAGCAGTTCTTC. Translating gives CASSYEQGALESEQFF. V usage is TRBV14 and J usage is TRBJ2-1; 9 nucleotides agree with TRBD1. CDR3 length: 16 amino acids. J was trimmed by 10 bases and V by 5 bases; bases with no gene match: 15. The germline gives CDR1 SGHDN, CDR2 FVKESK.

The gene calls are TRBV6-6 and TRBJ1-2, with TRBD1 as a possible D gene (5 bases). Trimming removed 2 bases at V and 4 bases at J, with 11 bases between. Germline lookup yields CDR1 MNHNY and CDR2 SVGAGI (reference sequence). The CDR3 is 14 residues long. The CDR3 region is CASSYGTGIYGYTF. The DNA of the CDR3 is TGTGCCAGCAGTTACGGGACGGGAATCTATGGCTACACCTTC.

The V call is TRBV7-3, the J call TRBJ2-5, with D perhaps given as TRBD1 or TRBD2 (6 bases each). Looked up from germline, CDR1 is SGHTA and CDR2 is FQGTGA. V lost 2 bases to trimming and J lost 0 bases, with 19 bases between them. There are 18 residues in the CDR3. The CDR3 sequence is CASSLGGPSGMYQETQYF. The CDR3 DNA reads TGTGCCAGCAGCTTAGGGGGGCCATCTGGGATGTACCAAGAGACCCAGTACTTC.

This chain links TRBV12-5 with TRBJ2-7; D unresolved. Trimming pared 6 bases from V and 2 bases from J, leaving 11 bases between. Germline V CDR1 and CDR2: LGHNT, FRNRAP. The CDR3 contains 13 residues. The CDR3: CASGDPPAYEQYF. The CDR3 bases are TGTGCTAGTGGGGACCCCCCGGCCTACGAGCAGTACTTC.